These 7 T cell receptor beta chains came from one sample sequenced in a study of blood T cell repertoires in COVID-19 (dated by TCRdb to the early 2020s). Libraries were built with the immunoSEQ multiplex PCR assay. TCRdb retrieved this table from immuneACCESS and kept in-frame rearrangements only. Not all clones are present; in checked studies, unresolved V genes account for under half, and no reason is known for the remainder. Here the sample has 250,000 or so clones; approximately 90% occur a single time. In total, the top ten clones hold 3% of the sample. Sample: peripheral blood. The receptor set was obtained from a man between 18 and 29 years old with active or convalescent COVID-19.

The V and J genes are TRBV3-1 (or the pseudogene TRBV3-2) and TRBJ1-2; possible D gene TRBD1, 5 bases. Trimming removed 4 bases at V and 6 bases at J, with 15 bases between. The CDR3 length is 14 residues. Per germline, CDR1 LGHDT and CDR2 YNNKEL (reference sequence). The CDR3 is CASSPPGDGNGYTF. CDR3 coding DNA: TGTGCCAGCAGCCCCCCGGGGGATGGTAATGGCTACACCTTC.

The chain has TRBV5-4 and TRBJ1-6; a weak D match, TRBD1 (5 bases). V lost 0 bases to trimming and J lost 6 bases, with 10 bases between them. The CDR3 is made up of 15 amino acids. Germline-derived CDR1 and CDR2 are SGHNT and YYREEE (reference sequence). The CDR3 coding sequence is TGTGCCAGCAGCTTGGGGGGGGTCCTTAATTCACCCCTCCACTTT. Its translation is CASSLGGVLNSPLHF.

The rearrangement uses TRBV7-3 and TRBJ2-1, with D unresolved. V dropped 2 bases and J dropped 6 bases, with 17 bases sitting between them. The V gene's germline CDR1 is SGHTA and CDR2 FQGTGA. The CDR3 is made up of 16 amino acids. CDR3 region: CASSLAASSRFNEQFF. The CDR3 DNA follows: TGTGCCAGCAGCTTAGCCGCGTCTAGTAGGTTCAATGAGCAGTTCTTC.

The chain links TRBV9 to TRBJ1-4; D is perhaps TRBD1 (5 bases). The germline CDR1 and CDR2 sequences are SGDLS and YYNGEE. V dropped 3 bases and J dropped 3 bases, with 12 bases sitting between them. The CDR3 covers 15 residues. The CDR3: CASSASGWPNEKLFF. As DNA, the CDR3 is TGTGCCAGCAGCGCCTCAGGGTGGCCTAATGAAAAACTGTTTTTT.

This chain uses TRBV5-6 with TRBJ1-2; D gene unclear. This CDR3 is 11 amino acids long. The germline gives CDR1 SGHDT, CDR2 YYEEEE. Trimming left V 0 bases short and J 7 bases short, with 4 bases between. This CDR3 is CASSLGAGYTF. CDR3 in DNA: TGTGCCAGCAGCTTGGGAGCTGGCTACACCTTC.

The chain uses TRBV6-2 or TRBV6-3 and TRBJ2-5; 12 bases match TRBD2. This CDR3 contains 17 residues. The J segment lost 5 bases and the V segment lost 2 bases, leaving 9 bases of the junction unmatched. Germline V gives CDR1 MNHEY, CDR2 SVGEGT. The CDR3 region is CASSYVLAGGPGETQYF. The CDR3 bases are TGTGCCAGCAGTTACGTCCTAGCGGGAGGGCCGGGGGAGACCCAGTACTTC.

The gene calls are TRBV19 and TRBJ1-2; possibly TRBD1 for D (5 bases). The V end was cut by 5 bases, the J end by 4 bases, with 14 bases between. Germline V CDR1 and CDR2: LNHDA, SQIVND (reference sequence). This CDR3 is built from 14 residues. CDR3 sequence: CASSAGGPGYGYTF. DNA for the CDR3: TGTGCCAGTAGTGCCGGGGGACCGGGCTATGGCTACACCTTC. The full variable domain, rest sourced from reference TRBV19 and TRBJ1-2, is DGGITQSPKYLFRKEGQNVTLSCEQNLNHDAMYWYRQDPGQGLRLIYYSQIVNDFQKGDIAEGYSVSREKKESFPLTVTSAQKNPTAFYLCASSAGGPGYGYTFGSGTRLTVV.